This T cell receptor beta chain was documented in a study of PD-1 blockade in classical Hodgkin lymphoma. Described time point: newly diagnosed, previously untreated cHL patient sample. Concerning this clone: The antigen remains unidentified.

The CDR3 length is 15 residues. The V gene end was trimmed by 2 bases and the J gene end by 6 bases; junction bases not matched to a gene: 4. CDR1 SGHRS and CDR2 YFSETQ come from the germline V gene. TCRdb's copy holds only in-frame clones and misses some; the assay was immunoSEQ multiplex PCR. Of about 46,000 clones listed, roughly 93% are singletons. Findings and caveats of the study: Whatever underlies the repertoire differences (possibly disease activity or prior therapy) remains undefined. TCR diversity at baseline was reported to be reduced in newly diagnosed patients relative to healthy donors.

Sample: peripheral blood mononuclear cells (PBMCs). This chain uses TRBV5-1 with TRBJ2-3, with TRBD2 identical over 12 bases. The TCR was taken from a human donor with classical Hodgkin lymphoma. The CDR3 region has the DNA TGCGCCAGCAGCTTACTAGCGGGAGGTCTCGATACGCAGTATTTT. Translation: CASSLLAGGLDTQYF.